The present TCR beta chain was sequenced within a study of CD8 T cells in Susac syndrome. Germline CDR1 SNHLY, CDR2 FYNNEI. The CDR3 loop spans 12 amino acids. V shed 6 bases and J 3 bases; nucleotides not matched to a gene: 0. With random hexamers, reverse transcription was performed on roughly 0.45 to 1 ug of RNA. Using its own MiXCR run on the immunoSEQ multiplex PCR reads, TCRdb lists one record per CDR3 protein. This table holds 150,000 to 200,000 distinct CDR3 sequences, approximately 94% found once. This clonotype was obtained from a human donor with multiple sclerosis. Sequences were obtained from CD4+ T cells from PBMCs. This chain connects TRBV2 to TRBJ2-7; 9 bases fit TRBD2. The CDR3 reads CASRLAGYEQYF. DNA of the CDR3: TGTGCCAGCAGACTAGCGGGCTACGAGCAGTACTTC.